These 18 T cell receptor beta chains originate from one sample sequenced in a study of blood T cell repertoires in COVID-19. Sequencing used immunoSEQ multiplex PCR; TCRdb keeps in-frame clones, though not all of them. The sample holds some 350,000 clones, around 84% seen once. Sequencing was done on a sample of peripheral blood. The receptor source for this set is a human donor in a cohort sampled during active COVID-19.

The chain joins TRBV28 to TRBJ1-2; 7 bases are a match to TRBD1. Germline V lookup: CDR1 MDHEN, CDR2 SYDVKM. Trimming removed 5 bases from V and 5 bases from J; junction bases left unmatched: 8. The CDR3 is 14 residues long. This CDR3 is CASSRDRLTYGYTF. The CDR3, as DNA: TGTGCCAGCAGTAGGGACAGACTCACTTATGGCTACACCTTC.

J is TRBJ2-7 and V is TRBV3-1 (or the pseudogene TRBV3-2), with TRBD2 matching over 8 bases. V lost 9 bases and J lost 6; bases outside the gene matches: 10. CDR1 LGHDT and CDR2 YNNKEL come from the germline V gene (reference sequence). This CDR3 has 13 amino acids. CDR3: CASSLARGGEQYF. The CDR3 coding sequence is TGTGCCAGTAGTCTTGCACGGGGGGGCGAGCAGTACTTC.

The genes are TRBV7-3 and TRBJ2-2, with D possibly TRBD1 on 6 matching bases. The V gene lost 2 bases and the J gene lost 6 bases, with 10 bases spanning the gap. This CDR3 comprises 14 residues. Germline V gives CDR1 SGHTA, CDR2 FQGTGA. This CDR3 reads CASSLQRGSGELFF. CDR3 DNA sequence: TGTGCCAGCAGCTTACAAAGGGGGTCCGGGGAGCTGTTTTTT.

This chain joins TRBV25-1 and TRBJ1-2, with D possibly TRBD1 on 6 matching bases. Deletions cut 2 bases from V and 4 bases from J, with 11 bases between. The V gene's germline CDR1 is MGHDK and CDR2 SYGVNS. CDR3 size: 14 residues. CDR3 sequence: CASSELGQLYGYTF. CDR3 nucleotides: TGTGCCAGCAGTGAACTGGGACAACTCTATGGCTACACCTTC.

The chain couples TRBV5-4 to TRBJ2-7; 7 positions match TRBD2. The germline V gene has CDR1 SGHNT and CDR2 YYREEE (reference sequence). The CDR3 is made up of 13 amino acids. V lost 10 bases and J lost 4; bases outside the gene matches: 11. The CDR3 loop reads CAGSGGGHYEQYF. CDR3 in DNA: TGTGCCGGCTCGGGAGGAGGGCATTACGAGCAGTACTTC.

The chain carries TRBV19 and TRBJ2-3, with TRBD2 matching 8 bases. The J segment lost 0 bases and the V segment lost 2 bases, leaving 4 bases of the junction unmatched. The CDR3 covers 16 residues. The V gene's germline CDR1 is LNHDA and CDR2 SQIVND (reference sequence). The CDR3 bases are TGTGCCAGTAGTATACGGGGGGGGTTTAGCACAGATACGCAGTATTTT. Translation: CASSIRGGFSTDTQYF.

This sequence joins TRBV5-5 and TRBJ2-5, with a weak D call TRBD1 (5 bases). This CDR3 comprises 15 residues. The germline gives CDR1 SGHKS, CDR2 YYEKEE (reference sequence). Between the trimmed V and J ends, which lost 3 bases and 0 bases, there was a span of 12 bases. DNA for the CDR3: TGTGCCAGCAGCTCAGATGGACACTACCAAGAGACCCAGTACTTC. Residues: CASSSDGHYQETQYF.

J is TRBJ2-1 and V is TRBV28; 14 bases agree with TRBD2. Losses at the gene ends were 2 bases for V and 7 bases for J; bases not matched to a gene: 4. CDR1 is MDHEN and CDR2 is SYDVKM in the germline V gene. The CDR3 is made up of 16 amino acids. CDR3 loop: CASSLIRTSGRNEQFF. CDR3 nucleotides: TGTGCCAGCAGTTTAATCCGGACTAGCGGGAGGAATGAGCAGTTCTTC.

The chain is built from TRBV5-1 and TRBJ1-2; perhaps TRBD1 as D (6 bases). This CDR3 region has 13 residues. V lost 4 bases to trimming and J lost 0 bases, with 7 bases between them. Germline CDR1 SGHRS, CDR2 YFSETQ. DNA for the CDR3: TGCGCCAGCAGCCGGGACACTAACTATGGCTACACCTTC. It translates to CASSRDTNYGYTF. Full variable domain (rest looked up from reference TRBV5-1 and TRBJ1-2): KAGVTQTPRYLIKTRGQQVTLSCSPISGHRSVSWYQQTPGQGLQFLFEYFSETQRNKGNFPGRFSGRQFSNSRSEMNVSTLELGDSALYLCASSRDTNYGYTFGSGTRLTVV.

The genes are TRBV2 and TRBJ2-3; D ambiguous. The germline V gene has CDR1 SNHLY and CDR2 FYNNEI. The CDR3 loop spans 15 amino acids. Trimming took off 3 bases at V and 5 bases at J, with 15 bases between the two ends. The CDR3 bases are TGTGCCAGCAGTGAGGTCAGCCCCAGGATAGATACGCAGTATTTT. Protein: CASSEVSPRIDTQYF.

CDR3 sequence (DNA): TGTGCCAGCAGCCAGAGGAGCGGGAGGGCGACAGATACGCAGTATTTT. Translating gives CASSQRSGRATDTQYF. The gene calls are TRBV6-2 or TRBV6-3 and TRBJ2-3, with 10 positions matching TRBD2. Trimming removed 6 bases from V and 3 bases from J; junction bases left unmatched: 9. The CDR3 sequence is 16 residues long. Per the germline V gene, CDR1 is MNHEY and CDR2 is SVGEGT.

The genes are TRBV11-3 and TRBJ2-7, with 7 nucleotides matching TRBD1. Germline V gives CDR1 SGHNT, CDR2 YENEEA. CDR3 length: 14 amino acids. Losses at the gene ends were 5 bases for V and 12 bases for J; bases not matched to a gene: 16. This CDR3 is CASSLKDTGVARYF. CDR3 bases: TGTGCCAGCAGCCTAAAAGATACAGGGGTCGCGCGGTACTTC.

The chain employs TRBV6-1 and TRBJ1-6; a weak D match, TRBD1 (6 bases). This CDR3 region has 14 residues. The germline V gene encodes CDR1 MNHNS and CDR2 SASEGT. V gave up 11 bases and J gave up 5 bases, with 16 bases separating them. In DNA, the CDR3 is TGTGCCGGCGGGGGCAGCCGCGATAATTCACCCCTCCACTTT. This encodes CAGGGSRDNSPLHF.

The chain has TRBV5-5 and TRBJ1-6, with 8 bases that match TRBD1. J gave up 9 bases and V 4 bases, and 9 bases lay outside the gene matches. The germline CDR1 and CDR2 sequences are SGHKS and YYEKEE (reference sequence). This CDR3 is built from 15 residues. The CDR3 is CASSPLTGAGSPLHF. The CDR3 DNA reads TGTGCCAGCAGCCCCCTGACAGGGGCCGGTTCACCCCTCCACTTT.

The chain links TRBV7-3 to TRBJ1-2; 8 bases line up with TRBD1. The V and J ends lost 5 bases and 4 bases, in that order; junction bases with no gene match: 6. Germline loops: CDR1 SGHTA, CDR2 FQGTGA. The CDR3 extends over 14 amino acids. Written as DNA, the CDR3 is TGTGCCAGCAGCCCGACAGGGGCCGGCTATGGCTACACCTTC. Translation: CASSPTGAGYGYTF.

The CDR3 spells CASSVGTAGNTIYF. The CDR3 coding sequence is TGTGCCAGCAGCGTCGGGACAGCTGGAAACACCATATATTTT. The V and J genes are TRBV7-8 and TRBJ1-3; 7 positions match TRBD1. CDR3 length: 14 amino acids. CDR1 and CDR2 (germline): SGHVS, FQNEAQ. Trimming at V came to 5 bases and at J to 2 bases, leaving 3 bases not matched to a gene.

To note about this clone: Other DNA sequences in this sample translate to the same CDR3. This sequence joins TRBV2 and TRBJ2-5; 8 bases map to TRBD1. V lost 0 bases to trimming and J lost 2 bases; unmatched junction nucleotides: 2. Germline lookup yields CDR1 SNHLY and CDR2 FYNNEI. This CDR3 spans 15 amino acids. CDR3 protein: CASSEAGTGQETQYF. In DNA, the CDR3 is TGTGCCAGCAGTGAAGCAGGGACAGGACAAGAGACCCAGTACTTC. Based on the CDR3 plus reference TRBV2 and TRBJ2-5, the full variable domain is EPEVTQTPSHQVTQMGQEVILRCVPISNHLYFYWYRQILGQKVEFLVSFYNNEISEKSEIFDDQFSVERPDGSNFTLKIRSTKLEDSAMYFCASSEAGTGQETQYFGPGTRLLVL.

This sequence joins TRBV19 and TRBJ1-2; the match to TRBD1 covers 7 bases. Trimming at V came to 3 bases and at J to 2 bases, leaving 6 bases not matched to a gene. CDR3 length: 15 residues. The germline V gene has CDR1 LNHDA and CDR2 SQIVND (reference sequence). CDR3 nucleotides: TGTGCCAGTAGTATGGCCAGGGGGTCAAACTATGGCTACACCTTC. Amino acids: CASSMARGSNYGYTF.